The present entry profiles one T cell receptor (beta chain) with its context. These data are taken from a study of blood T cell repertoires in COVID-19. Study context: Both acute and convalescent COVID-19 samples were obtained from the United States, Italy and Spain. The analysed material was cDNA or gDNA that came from T cells, B-cell-depleted T cells, or PBMCs.

The ends were cut back, 1 base at V and 0 bases at J, with 11 bases in the middle. The CDR3 has 16 amino acids. Germline V gene lookup returns CDR1 SEHNR and CDR2 FQNEAQ (reference sequence). In the original analysis: Amplification from reference gene primers served as the basis for estimated nucleated cell counts. Libraries were prepared by immunoSEQ multiplex PCR; TCRdb keeps only in-frame clonotypes and omits some of them. The D gene and trimming were derived from the DNA, and the V and J assignments and clone size from that table. The repertoire includes 100,000 to 150,000 clones, about nine tenths of them detected once, and approximately 10% sits in the top ten.

The sequence derives from a middle-aged man with acute or convalescent COVID-19. The V and J genes are TRBV7-9 and TRBJ2-3, with D possibly being TRBD2 (6 bases). Specimen: peripheral blood. The CDR3 here is CASSLVGGASTDTQYF. The CDR3 DNA follows: TGTGCCAGCAGCTTAGTAGGCGGGGCTAGCACAGATACGCAGTATTTT.